The present entry profiles one T cell receptor beta chain with its context. Germline loops: CDR1 MDHEN, CDR2 SYDVKM. J was trimmed by 5 bases and V by 5 bases; bases with no gene match: 8. The CDR3 consists of 15 residues. Original processing notes: For nucleated cells, counts were estimated from reference gene primer amplification. Assay: immunoSEQ multiplex PCR; the TCRdb copy retains only in-frame clones and omits some. V and J calls and clone size are those listed in that table; D and trimming were worked out from the DNA. The data show fewer than 250,000 clones, with less than 90% seen just once and 5.5% to 7.5% held by the top ten. These data are taken from a study of blood T cell repertoires in COVID-19. In assigning cohorts, the study relied on participant-reported clinical history.

The source material was PBMCs or T cells enriched from blood (not recorded which). This receptor was taken from a woman aged 40 to 50 who had recovered from COVID-19. The chain links TRBV28 to TRBJ2-7, with 11 nucleotides matching TRBD1. This chain's CDR3 is CASSLQDRGPDEQYF. CDR3 DNA sequence: TGTGCCAGCAGTCTACAGGACAGGGGGCCCGACGAGCAGTACTTC.